This T cell receptor (beta chain) was profiled in a study of regulatory T cells in long-lasting Graves disease. Combining iRepertoire HTBI primers with Arm-PCR of CDR3 regions, the authors built TCR beta libraries. One entry per CDR3 protein, called by TCRdb with MiXCR from the multiplex PCR reads. The table includes 450,000 to 500,000 distinct CDR3 sequences, roughly 17% detected once. Time point of the sample: newly diagnosed GD, antithyroid drugs for less than 3 months. Extracted RNA from PBMCs served as the source of the TCR library. The CDR3 runs 14 residues. V shed 6 bases, J shed 5 bases, and the junction held 7 bases outside the gene matches. CDR1 and CDR2 from the germline V gene are MNHEY and SMNVEV (reference sequence). Study findings and constraints: Among samples with persistent disease, TRBV28, TRBJ1-2 and TRBJ2-5 were favored.

Details on this clonotype: The antigen is undetermined.

This same sample was also taken into another study, of T cells in Graves' hyperthyroidism and ophthalmopathy. That source notes: Blood also contained most expanded thyroid clonotypes above 0.001.

The chain couples TRBV27 to TRBJ2-7, with TRBD1 matching 10 bases. This clonotype was sampled from a man aged 40-49 years with Graves disease. The sequencing used peripheral blood mononuclear cells (PBMCs), collected at new diagnosis, from a patient treated with antithyroid drugs. In nucleotides, the CDR3 is TGTGCCAGCAGGGGGACAGGGGAAGTTCACGAGCAGTACTTC. It is translated as CASRGTGEVHEQYF.